The clone carrying this T cell receptor (beta chain) was counted ten times or more. The antigen is undetermined. This sample was taken from a study of T-cell reconstitution after alpha-beta-depleted transplantation in children. Overall study findings and caveats: T-cell counts and diversity at one year post-transplant came mainly from newly produced T cells. It was reported that alpha-beta T cells came from several hundred expanded graft clones (about two months after transplant).

For TCRbeta, the library was prepared with unique molecular identifiers. TCRdb redid the calling of the PCR reads with MiXCR, one entry per CDR3 protein. The sample has 600,000 or so distinct CDR3 sequences; approximately 22% are singletons. Germline trimming cut 7 bases from V and 0 bases from J; bases unmatched to any gene: 3. CDR3 length: 14 residues. This rearrangement joins TRBV12-3 or TRBV12-4 to TRBJ2-3; 8 bases align to TRBD1. The input for sequencing was PBMCs, mostly from graft donor cells, taken 360 days after TCRalphabeta/CD19-depleted stem cell transplant. The TCR was taken from a boy under two years old who had a stem cell transplant for acute myeloid leukemia, so the T cells may come from the graft donor. DNA for the CDR3: TGTGCCAGCACCAGGACAGGGAGCACAGATACGCAGTATTTT. Protein product: CASTRTGSTDTQYF.